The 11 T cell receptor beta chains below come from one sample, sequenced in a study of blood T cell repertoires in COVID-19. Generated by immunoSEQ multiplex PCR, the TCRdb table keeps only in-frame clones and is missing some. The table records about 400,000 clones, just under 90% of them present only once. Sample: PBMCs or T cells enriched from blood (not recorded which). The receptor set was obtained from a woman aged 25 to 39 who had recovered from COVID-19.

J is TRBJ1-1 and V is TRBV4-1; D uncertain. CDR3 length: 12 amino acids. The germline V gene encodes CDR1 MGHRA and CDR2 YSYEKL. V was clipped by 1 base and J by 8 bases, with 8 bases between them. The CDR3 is CASSQGTPEAFF. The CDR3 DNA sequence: TGCGCCAGCAGCCAAGGGACTCCCGAAGCTTTCTTT.

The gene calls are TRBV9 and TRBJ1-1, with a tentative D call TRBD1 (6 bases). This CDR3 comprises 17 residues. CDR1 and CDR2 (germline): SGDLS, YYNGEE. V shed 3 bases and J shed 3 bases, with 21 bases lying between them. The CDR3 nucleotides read TGTGCCAGCAGCGCCCCCGGGGGGGGCGCGGTTGACACTGAAGCTTTCTTT. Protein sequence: CASSAPGGGAVDTEAFF.

CDR3 loop: CSASNPGQGIDTQYF. The CDR3 DNA is TGCAGTGCTAGTAATCCGGGACAGGGTATAGATACGCAGTATTTT. The rearrangement links TRBV20-1 to TRBJ2-3, with TRBD1 identical over 9 bases. The CDR3 contains 15 residues. V was clipped by 3 bases and J by 5 bases; unmatched bases: 9. CDR1 and CDR2 from the germline V gene are DFQATT and SNEGSKA (reference sequence).

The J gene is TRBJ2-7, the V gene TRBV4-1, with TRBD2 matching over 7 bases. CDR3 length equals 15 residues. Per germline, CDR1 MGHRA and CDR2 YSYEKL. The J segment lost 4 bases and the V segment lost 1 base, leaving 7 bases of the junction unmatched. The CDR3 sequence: CASSQGLAPSYEQYF. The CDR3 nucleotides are TGCGCCAGCAGCCAAGGACTAGCACCGAGTTACGAGCAGTACTTC.

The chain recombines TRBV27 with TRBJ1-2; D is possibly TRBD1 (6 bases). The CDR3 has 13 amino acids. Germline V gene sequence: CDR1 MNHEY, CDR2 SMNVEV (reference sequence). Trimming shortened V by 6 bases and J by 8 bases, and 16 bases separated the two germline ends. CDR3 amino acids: CASRPQGLWGYTF. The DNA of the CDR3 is TGTGCCAGCAGGCCACAGGGTCTTTGGGGCTACACCTTC.

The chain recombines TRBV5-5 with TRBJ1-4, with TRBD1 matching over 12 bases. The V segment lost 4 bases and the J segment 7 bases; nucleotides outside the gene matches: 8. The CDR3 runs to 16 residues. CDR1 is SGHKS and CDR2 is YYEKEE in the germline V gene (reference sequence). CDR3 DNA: TGTGCCAGCAGCACGGGGACAGGGGGCAACCTTGAAAAACTGTTTTTT. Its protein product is CASSTGTGGNLEKLFF.

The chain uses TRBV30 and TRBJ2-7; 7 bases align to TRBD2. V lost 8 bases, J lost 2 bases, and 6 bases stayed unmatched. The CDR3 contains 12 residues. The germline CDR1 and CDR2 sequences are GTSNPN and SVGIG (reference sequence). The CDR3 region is CASQSGTYEQYF. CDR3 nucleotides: TGTGCCAGTCAAAGCGGGACCTACGAGCAGTACTTC. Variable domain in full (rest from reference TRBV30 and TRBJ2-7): SQTIHQWPATLVQPVGSPLSLECTVEGTSNPNLYWYRQAAGRGLQLLFYSVGIGQISSEVPQNLSASRPQDRQFILSSKKLLLSDSGFYLCASQSGTYEQYFGPGTRLTVT.

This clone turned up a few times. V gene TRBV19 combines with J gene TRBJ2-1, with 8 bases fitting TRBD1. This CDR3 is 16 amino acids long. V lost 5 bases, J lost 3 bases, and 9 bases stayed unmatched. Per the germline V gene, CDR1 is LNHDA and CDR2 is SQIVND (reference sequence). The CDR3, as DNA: TGTGCCAGTAGTGAAAAGACAGGGGCCCTCTACAATGAGCAGTTCTTC. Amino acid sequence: CASSEKTGALYNEQFF.

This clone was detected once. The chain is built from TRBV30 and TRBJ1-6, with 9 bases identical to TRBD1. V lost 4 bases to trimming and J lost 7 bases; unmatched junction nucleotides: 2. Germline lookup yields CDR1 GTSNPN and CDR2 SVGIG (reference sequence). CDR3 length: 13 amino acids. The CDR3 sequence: CAWTGQGNSPLHF. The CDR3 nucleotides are TGTGCCTGGACCGGACAGGGGAATTCACCCCTCCACTTT.

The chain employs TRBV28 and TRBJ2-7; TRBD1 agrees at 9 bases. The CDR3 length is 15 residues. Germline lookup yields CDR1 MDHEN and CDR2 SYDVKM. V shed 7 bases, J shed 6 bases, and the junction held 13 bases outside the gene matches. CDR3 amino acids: CASKIWGTGPGEQYF. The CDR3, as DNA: TGTGCCAGCAAAATTTGGGGGACAGGGCCAGGCGAGCAGTACTTC.

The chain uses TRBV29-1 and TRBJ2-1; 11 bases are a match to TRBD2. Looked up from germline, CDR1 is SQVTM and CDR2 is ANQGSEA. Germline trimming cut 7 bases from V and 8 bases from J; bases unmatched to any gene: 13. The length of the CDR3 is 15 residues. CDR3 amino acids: CSALKTSGIGDEQFF. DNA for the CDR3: TGCAGCGCTCTAAAGACTAGCGGGATTGGGGATGAGCAGTTCTTC.